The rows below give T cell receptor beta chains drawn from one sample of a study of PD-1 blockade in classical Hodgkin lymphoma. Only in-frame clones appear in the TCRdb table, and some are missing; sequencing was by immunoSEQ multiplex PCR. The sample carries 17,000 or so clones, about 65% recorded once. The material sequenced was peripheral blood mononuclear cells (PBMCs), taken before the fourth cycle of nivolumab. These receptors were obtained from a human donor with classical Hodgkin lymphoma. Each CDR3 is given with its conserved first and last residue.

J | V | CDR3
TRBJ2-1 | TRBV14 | CASSHGLAGGPRYNEQFF
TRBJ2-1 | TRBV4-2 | CASSQDGLAVYNEQFF
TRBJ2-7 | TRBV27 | CASQGTASSYEQYF
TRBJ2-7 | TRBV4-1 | CASSQVPAGQFYEQYF
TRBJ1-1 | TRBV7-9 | CASSTLQMGPFTEAFF
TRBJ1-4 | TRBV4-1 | CASSPLQGATNEKLFF
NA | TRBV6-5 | CAAGQGAEQYF
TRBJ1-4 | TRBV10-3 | CAISLGQGPRKLFF
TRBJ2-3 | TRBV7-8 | CASSSNGAPRTDTQYF
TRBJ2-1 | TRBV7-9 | CASSPGLDSINEQFF
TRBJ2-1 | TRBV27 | CASRFAPGLAPNEQFF
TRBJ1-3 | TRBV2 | CASSEVVGGYAGNTIYF
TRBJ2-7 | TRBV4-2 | CASSLFPLAEHLVYEQYF
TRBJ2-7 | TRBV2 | CASSVSTPLDEQYF
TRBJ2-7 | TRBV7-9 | CASSLRGHNPYEQYF
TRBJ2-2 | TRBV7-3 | CASSSQGQVATGELFF
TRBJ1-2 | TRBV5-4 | CASSSGTPGGYGYTF